These 19 T cell receptor beta chains came from one sample sequenced in a study of blood T cells in healthy people across ages. Then a second PCR, running roughly 6 to 12 cycles, was carried out with a sample-barcoded 5' primer and a J-beta primer mix. TCRdb re-derived calls from the 5' RACE reads in MiXCR, one entry per CDR3 protein. This table holds roughly 1.7 million distinct CDR3 sequences, about 35% found once. The source material was blood. The receptors shown here come from a woman in her twenties or thirties in good health.

This clonotype appeared a few times. The chain employs TRBV7-2 and TRBJ2-7; 10 bases align to TRBD2. Germline CDR1 reads SGHTA; CDR2 reads FQGNSA. The CDR3 extends over 14 amino acids. The V gene end was trimmed by 1 base and the J gene end by 7 bases; junction bases not matched to a gene: 4. The CDR3 DNA reads TGTGCCAGCAGCTTAGTAGCGGGGGGAGGAGAGCAGTACTTC. Translated: CASSLVAGGGEQYF.

In this sample, this clonotype turned up many times. The genes are TRBV4-1 and TRBJ2-1; 9 bases agree with TRBD1. Germline lookup yields CDR1 MGHRA and CDR2 YSYEKL. The CDR3 loop spans 16 amino acids. Trimming cost V 2 bases and J 5 bases; bases outside gene matches: 7. The CDR3 nucleotides are TGCGCCAGCAGCCAAACACAGGGGGCGAATCACAATGAGCAGTTCTTC. It encodes CASSQTQGANHNEQFF.

As concerns this clonotype: A much larger clone sits a single nucleotide away, making a read error possible. The gene calls are TRBV20-1 and TRBJ2-4, with D perhaps TRBD1 (6 bases). Germline V gene sequence: CDR1 DFQATT, CDR2 SNEGSKA (reference sequence). V lost 6 bases, J lost 9 bases, and 18 bases lay in between. The CDR3 consists of 13 residues. CDR3 sequence: CSAPGDGVSIQYF. CDR3 coding DNA: TGCAGTGCCCCAGGGGATGGCGTATCCATTCAGTACTTC.

V gene TRBV4-2 combines with J gene TRBJ2-5; no reliable D call. This CDR3 spans 15 amino acids. From germline, CDR1 is LGHNA and CDR2 YNFKEQ. V lost 0 bases and J 2 bases, leaving 10 bases between the germline ends. Here the CDR3 reads CASSQDWRPQETQYF. As DNA, the CDR3 is TGTGCCAGCAGCCAAGATTGGCGTCCTCAAGAGACCCAGTACTTC.

This clonotype has just a few counts. V is TRBV4-1 and J is TRBJ2-1, with D possibly being TRBD2 (5 bases). V gave up 1 base and J gave up 4 bases, with 11 bases separating them. CDR1 MGHRA and CDR2 YSYEKL come from the germline V gene. This CDR3 has 15 residues. Written as DNA, the CDR3 is TGCGCCAGCAGCCAAGGCTCGGACTTGTACAATGAGCAGTTCTTC. Translating gives CASSQGSDLYNEQFF.

This clonotype was observed a few times. The chain employs TRBV6-5 and TRBJ1-2; D gene unclear. In germline, CDR1 is MNHEY, CDR2 SVGAGI. The CDR3 length is 15 residues. Trimming took 0 bases from V and 3 from J, leaving 11 bases between them. CDR3 nucleotides: TGTGCCAGCAGTTACTCCTATAGCGGACACTATGGCTACACCTTC. This codes for CASSYSYSGHYGYTF.

The chain employs TRBV29-1 and TRBJ1-2; D remains unclear. This CDR3 spans 14 amino acids. Germline-derived CDR1 and CDR2 are SQVTM and ANQGSEA. CDR3 protein: CGALLRGTNYGYTF. Written as DNA, the CDR3 is TGCGGCGCCCTACTGAGAGGGACTAACTATGGCTACACCTTC.

This clonotype was seen a handful of times. The chain is built from TRBV9 and TRBJ2-1; TRBD2 matches at 12 bases. CDR1 is SGDLS, CDR2 YYNGEE, per germline. The V gene end was trimmed by 3 bases and the J gene end by 9 bases; junction bases not matched to a gene: 19. CDR3 length: 19 residues. The CDR3 loop reads CASSGSSQPGTSGFGEQFF. The CDR3 DNA reads as TGTGCCAGCAGCGGGTCAAGCCAGCCCGGGACTAGCGGGTTTGGTGAGCAGTTCTTC.

This chain links TRBV18 with TRBJ2-2; the D is unclear. Germline V gives CDR1 KGHSH, CDR2 LQKENI. The CDR3 length is 15 residues. The V end lost 3 bases, the J end lost 2 bases, and 10 bases lay between the germline ends. The CDR3 spells CASSPQPSNTGELFF. The CDR3 DNA sequence: TGTGCCAGCTCACCTCAGCCCTCAAACACCGGGGAGCTGTTTTTT.

DNA for the CDR3: TGTGCCAGCACCGAGGGGGGCCGGGGGCGAGCAGATACGCAGTATTTT. Protein sequence: CASTEGGRGRADTQYF. The V call is TRBV7-9, the J call TRBJ2-3; D is perhaps TRBD1 or TRBD2 (6 bases each). V lost 7 bases, J lost 4 bases, and 21 bases lay in between. The CDR3 is 16 amino acids. Per germline, CDR1 SEHNR and CDR2 FQNEAQ (reference sequence).

The chain uses TRBV2 and TRBJ1-2, with TRBD1 matching over 7 bases. Germline lookup yields CDR1 SNHLY and CDR2 FYNNEI. This CDR3 comprises 14 residues. Trimming at V came to 0 bases and at J to 8 bases, leaving 6 bases not matched to a gene. The CDR3 coding sequence is TGTGCCAGCAGTGAAGCGCTTAACAGGGGCGGCTACACCTTC. As protein: CASSEALNRGGYTF.

This clonotype was seen a few times. The chain uses TRBV27 and TRBJ1-6, with D unresolved. The CDR3 contains 12 residues. The germline gives CDR1 MNHEY, CDR2 SMNVEV (reference sequence). V dropped 5 bases and J dropped 9 bases, with 8 bases sitting between them. CDR3 amino acids: CASSNQFSPLHF. CDR3 bases: TGTGCCAGCAGTAATCAATTTTCACCCCTCCACTTT.

This clonotype occurred many times. V gene TRBV7-2 combines with J gene TRBJ2-7; 10 positions match TRBD2. The CDR3 covers 14 residues. V was clipped by 1 base and J by 4 bases; unmatched bases: 1. Germline-derived CDR1 and CDR2 are SGHTA and FQGNSA. Here the CDR3 DNA reads TGTGCCAGCAGCTTAGATAGCGGGAGGTACGAGCAGTACTTC. This gives the protein CASSLDSGRYEQYF.

This chain uses TRBV7-3 with TRBJ2-3, with D possibly matching TRBD1 (6 bases). V lost 9 bases to trimming and J lost 2 bases, with 18 bases between them. The CDR3 is made up of 15 amino acids. Germline values: CDR1 SGHTA, CDR2 FQGTGA. The CDR3, as DNA: TGTGCCAGGAACGCCGGGACACTGGACACAGATACGCAGTATTTT. As protein: CARNAGTLDTDTQYF.

The J gene is TRBJ2-2, the V gene TRBV6-1; D is possibly TRBD2 (6 bases). CDR1 MNHNS and CDR2 SASEGT come from the germline V gene. The CDR3 extends over 13 amino acids. Trimming stripped 6 bases from V and 8 bases from J, with 13 bases between. CDR3 in DNA: TGTGCCAGCAGCCAACTAGCTAGGGGGGAGCTGTTTTTT. The encoded protein is CASSQLARGELFF.

The rearrangement uses TRBV20-1 and TRBJ1-2, with TRBD1 as a possible D gene (5 bases). V gave up 6 bases and J gave up 3 bases, with 14 bases separating them. In germline, CDR1 is DFQATT, CDR2 SNEGSKA (reference sequence). The CDR3 runs to 13 residues. This CDR3 reads CSAPGRADYGYTF. In DNA, the CDR3 is TGCAGTGCGCCGGGACGGGCGGACTATGGCTACACCTTC.

This chain connects TRBV2 to TRBJ2-1, with TRBD1 matching 8 bases. V dropped 6 bases and J dropped 6; count of bases not matched to a gene: 7. This CDR3 spans 14 amino acids. From germline, CDR1 is SNHLY and CDR2 FYNNEI. CDR3 nucleotide sequence: TGTGCCAGCAGCTCCATCAGGGGGCCCAATGAGCAGTTCTTC. Residues: CASSSIRGPNEQFF.

The chain couples TRBV2 to TRBJ2-5; TRBD2 is a possible D gene (7 bases). Trimming stripped 6 bases from V and 3 bases from J, with 20 bases between. Looked up from germline, CDR1 is SNHLY and CDR2 is FYNNEI. The CDR3 loop spans 16 amino acids. This chain's CDR3 is CASSRGANVYEETQYF. DNA of the CDR3: TGTGCCAGCAGCCGGGGGGCGAACGTCTATGAAGAGACCCAGTACTTC. The full variable domain, with the rest looked up from reference TRBV2 and TRBJ2-5, is EPEVTQTPSHQVTQMGQEVILRCVPISNHLYFYWYRQILGQKVEFLVSFYNNEISEKSEIFDDQFSVERPDGSNFTLKIRSTKLEDSAMYFCASSRGANVYEETQYFGPGTRLLVL.

This clonotype was recorded a few times. The CDR3 region has the DNA TGTGCCAGCAGTGTAGGGACAGGCACCTACAATGAGCAGTTCTTC. It yields the protein CASSVGTGTYNEQFF. The rearrangement links TRBV6-1 to TRBJ2-1; 8 bases map to TRBD1. CDR1 is MNHNS and CDR2 is SASEGT in the germline V gene. CDR3 size: 15 residues. The V segment lost 4 bases and the J segment 2 bases; nucleotides outside the gene matches: 4.